This TCR beta chain was identified in a study of T cells in Graves' hyperthyroidism and ophthalmopathy. Study-level results: The blood repertoire included most of the expanded thyroid clonotypes above 0.001. Ophthalmopathy was predicted by the model a median of approximately six months ahead of onset.

Ten or more counts support this clonotype. Its antigen is not known. Diagnosis of hyperthyroidism was new in patients aged 18 to 65, and its duration was under 2 months. CDR1 is SNHLY, CDR2 FYNNEI, per germline. CDR3 length equals 14 residues. V was clipped by 6 bases and J by 5 bases, with 16 bases between them. Amplification yielded TCR beta CDR3 regions, with RNA transcripts as the source. During a first-round RT-PCR of the TCR CDR3, the HTBI primer set was used. One entry per CDR3 protein results from TCRdb running MiXCR on the multiplex PCR reads. The sample has fewer than 700,000 distinct CDR3 sequences, roughly 16% seen once.

The sample consisted of blood. The gene calls are TRBV2 and TRBJ2-5; the D gene is possibly TRBD2 (5 bases). This TCR came from a woman in her 30s with Graves' hyperthyroidism. The chain's CDR3 is CASRSDSRVETQYF. The CDR3 DNA reads as TGTGCCAGCAGGTCGGACTCTCGGGTTGAGACCCAGTACTTC. Drawing the rest from reference TRBV2 and TRBJ2-5, the complete variable domain is EPEVTQTPSHQVTQMGQEVILRCVPISNHLYFYWYRQILGQKVEFLVSFYNNEISEKSEIFDDQFSVERPDGSNFTLKIRSTKLEDSAMYFCASRSDSRVETQYFGPGTRLLVL.